The 6 T cell receptor beta chains listed next were all sequenced from one sample in a study of identical twins (dated by TCRdb to 2016 to 2018). Library construction relied on 5' RACE. Sequencing relied on an Illumina HiSeq 2000. TCRdb's own reprocessing of the public reads used fastp at Q25 and MiXCR and kept productive beta chains. Rows with a matching CDR3 protein are joined into one entry that keeps the most common DNA and genes. The sample table holds about 720,000 distinct CDR3 sequences, of which approximately 9% were seen once. The ten biggest clones cover approximately 0.94% of the sample. These data were likewise used in another study, on yellow fever vaccine responses in identical twins.

The source material was PBMCs. Source of these receptors: a woman younger than 35 in good health.

This clonotype has ten or more counts. The chain joins TRBV29-1 to TRBJ2-1; TRBD2 aligns across 8 bases. There are 14 residues in the CDR3. V was clipped by 5 bases and J by 2 bases; unmatched bases: 5. Germline CDR1 SQVTM, CDR2 ANQGSEA. DNA of the CDR3: TGCAGCGTTAGTGGAGCGGGAGCCTACAATGAGCAGTTCTTC. This sequence encodes CSVSGAGAYNEQFF.

The chain carries TRBV30 and TRBJ2-7, with D tentatively TRBD2 (6 bases). The germline V and J ends were trimmed by 4 bases and 0 bases, with 10 bases remaining between them. The CDR3 has 13 amino acids. Germline V lookup: CDR1 GTSNPN, CDR2 SVGIG (reference sequence). CDR3 loop: CAWKAGSSYEQYF. The CDR3 DNA reads TGTGCCTGGAAAGCGGGCAGCTCCTACGAGCAGTACTTC. The variable domain in full, completed from reference TRBV30 and TRBJ2-7, reads SQTIHQWPATLVQPVGSPLSLECTVEGTSNPNLYWYRQAAGRGLQLLFYSVGIGQISSEVPQNLSASRPQDRQFILSSKKLLLSDSGFYLCAWKAGSSYEQYFGPGTRLTVT.

CDR3 sequence reads: CAALTPGEALRTDTQYF. In DNA form, the CDR3 reads TGTGCCGCCCTCACGCCGGGAGAAGCACTTCGCACAGATACGCAGTATTTT. The J gene is TRBJ2-3, the V gene TRBV10-3, with D possibly matching TRBD2 (6 bases). CDR1 ENHRY and CDR2 SYGVKD come from the germline V gene. V was clipped by 11 bases and J by 1 base, with 25 bases between them. The CDR3 consists of 17 residues.

This clonotype was recorded at least ten times. The J gene is TRBJ2-1, the V gene TRBV27; tentatively, D is TRBD2 (6 bases). The germline V and J ends were trimmed by 10 bases and 5 bases, with 18 bases remaining between them. Germline CDR1 MNHEY, CDR2 SMNVEV (reference sequence). The CDR3 consists of 14 residues. CDR3 sequence (DNA): TGTGCCACCATAGACGGGACTCCAAACAATGAGCAGTTCTTC. Translated: CATIDGTPNNEQFF.

The chain links TRBV14 to TRBJ1-6; D gene ambiguous. Trimming took off 4 bases at V and 9 bases at J, with 10 bases between the two ends. The CDR3 totals 13 residues. The V gene's germline CDR1 is SGHDN and CDR2 FVKESK. CDR3 DNA: TGTGCCAGCAGCCGCGCGTTGAGTTCACCCCTCCACTTT. Encoded protein: CASSRALSSPLHF.

The J gene is TRBJ2-7, the V gene TRBV27; 9 bases fit TRBD1. There are 14 residues in the CDR3. V trimming: 6 bases; J trimming: 3 bases; junction bases outside the gene matches: 6. Germline CDR1 reads MNHEY; CDR2 reads SMNVEV (reference sequence). This CDR3 is CASRGTGWVYEQYF. The CDR3 nucleotides are TGTGCCAGCAGGGGGACAGGGTGGGTCTACGAGCAGTACTTC.